The present T cell receptor beta chain was sequenced within a study of blood T cell repertoires in COVID-19. Study context: Sites across the United States, Italy and Spain contributed samples from acute and convalescent COVID-19. T cells, B-cell-depleted T cells, or PBMCs supplied cDNA or gDNA.

Original methodology: Nucleated cell number was recorded as an estimate derived from reference gene primer amplification. Profiling relied on immunoSEQ multiplex PCR, and the TCRdb table lists in-frame clones only, not all of them. The DNA was the basis for D and trimming; V, J and clone size are from that table. Of about 130,000 clones in the sample, approximately 77% were seen once. There are 17 residues in the CDR3. CDR1 is MNHEY and CDR2 is SVGEGT in the germline V gene. V lost 0 bases and J 0 bases, leaving 12 bases between the germline ends. The sequencing sample was made of peripheral blood. The V call is TRBV6-2 or TRBV6-3, the J call TRBJ1-5; D gene uncertain. The receptor's source is an elderly man with acute or convalescent COVID-19. CDR3 sequence (DNA): TGTGCCAGCAGTTACTCAGAGGTCTTTTATAGCAATCAGCCCCAGCATTTT. This translates into CASSYSEVFYSNQPQHF.